The 28 T cell receptor beta chains listed next were all sequenced from one sample in a study of T cell responses to AZD1222 COVID-19 vaccine. This table comes from immunoSEQ multiplex PCR, and its TCRdb copy is limited to in-frame clones, with some not included. Of tens of thousands of clones listed, 70% to 90% are singletons. The sample here was peripheral blood, taken 28 days after the second AZD1222 dose. Source of these receptors: an adult who received the AZD1222 COVID-19 vaccine.

This chain connects TRBV7-2 to TRBJ2-4; 7 bases are a match to TRBD2. This CDR3 has 14 residues. After removal of 5 bases from V and 7 bases from J, the junction contained 8 bases not matched to a gene. The V gene's germline CDR1 is SGHTA and CDR2 FQGNSA. CDR3 region: CASSPTSSSNIQYF. In DNA form, the CDR3 reads TGTGCCAGCAGCCCGACTAGCTCCTCCAACATTCAGTACTTC.

This clone was seen a single time. This chain joins TRBV27 and TRBJ2-7; D is possibly TRBD1 (5 bases). Germline V gene data show CDR1 as MNHEY and CDR2 as SMNVEV (reference sequence). The ends were cut back, 5 bases at V and 0 bases at J, with 14 bases in the middle. The CDR3 loop spans 15 amino acids. CDR3 amino acids: CASSLFVGPSYEQYF. In nucleotides, the CDR3 is TGTGCCAGCAGTCTCTTCGTGGGGCCCTCCTACGAGCAGTACTTC.

V and J are TRBV29-1 and TRBJ1-1; TRBD1 agrees at 7 bases. Germline V gene sequence: CDR1 SQVTM, CDR2 ANQGSEA. The CDR3 runs 13 residues. V was pared by 6 bases and J by 3 bases, with 7 bases of the junction left unmatched. The CDR3 nucleotides read TGCAGCGTGGCAGGGGGGGCGGACACTGAAGCTTTCTTT. Protein product: CSVAGGADTEAFF.

The chain couples TRBV7-9 to TRBJ2-2, with 8 nucleotides matching TRBD1. The length of the CDR3 is 15 residues. Germline V gives CDR1 SEHNR, CDR2 FQNEAQ (reference sequence). Trimming at V came to 1 base and at J to 7 bases, leaving 5 bases not matched to a gene. The CDR3 DNA is TGTGCCAGCAGCTTAGACGACAGGGGCGACGGGGAGCTGTTTTTT. This sequence encodes CASSLDDRGDGELFF.

This rearrangement joins TRBV6-5 to TRBJ2-5, with D uncertain. Trimming removed 5 bases from V and 5 bases from J, with 6 bases in between. CDR1 and CDR2 from the germline V gene are MNHEY and SVGAGI. This CDR3 contains 11 residues. The CDR3 DNA is TGTGCCAGCAGTACTGCGGAGACCCAGTACTTC. Translation gives CASSTAETQYF.

The chain is built from TRBV6-5 and TRBJ2-1, with TRBD2 identical over 7 bases. The germline V gene encodes CDR1 MNHEY and CDR2 SVGAGI. The CDR3 runs 16 residues. With V trimmed by 0 bases and J by 5 bases, 7 bases remained unmatched. In DNA, the CDR3 is TGTGCCAGCAGTTACTCTACGGGAGGAGGGGACAATGAGCAGTTCTTC. It encodes CASSYSTGGGDNEQFF.

The chain carries TRBV28 and TRBJ2-6; D call uncertain. Trimming pared 2 bases from V and 2 bases from J, leaving 10 bases between. This CDR3 comprises 16 residues. The germline CDR1 and CDR2 sequences are MDHEN and SYDVKM. The CDR3 loop reads CASSLVTQTGANVLTF. CDR3 coding DNA: TGTGCCAGCAGTTTAGTCACCCAGACTGGGGCCAACGTCCTGACTTTC.

The CDR3 DNA reads TGTGCCAGCAGCCCCTCGGGCGGTCAGCCCCAGCATTTT. Translated: CASSPSGGQPQHF. The chain links TRBV5-5 to TRBJ1-5; D is undetermined. Trimming left V 4 bases short and J 6 bases short, with 11 bases between. CDR3 length: 13 residues. Germline-derived CDR1 and CDR2 are SGHKS and YYEKEE (reference sequence).

The V and J genes are TRBV6-5 and TRBJ1-1; a weak D match, TRBD1 (5 bases). The germline V gene has CDR1 MNHEY and CDR2 SVGAGI. The CDR3 has 12 amino acids. Trimming cost V 7 bases and J 10 bases, with 16 bases left between them. CDR3 amino acids: CASIRERGRAFF. The CDR3 nucleotides read TGTGCCAGCATCAGGGAACGGGGGAGAGCTTTCTTT.

V gene TRBV18 combines with J gene TRBJ1-4; a possible D gene is TRBD1 (6 bases). V was trimmed by 3 bases and J by 3 bases, leaving 11 bases between them. The CDR3 loop spans 15 amino acids. Per germline, CDR1 KGHSH and CDR2 LQKENI. The CDR3 is CASSPTAGANEKLFF. The CDR3 DNA sequence: TGTGCCAGCTCACCCACGGCAGGGGCTAATGAAAAACTGTTTTTT. The full variable domain, with the rest looked up from reference TRBV18 and TRBJ1-4, is NAGVMQNPRHLVRRRGQEARLRCSPMKGHSHVYWYRQLPEEGLKFMVYLQKENIIDESGMPKERFSAEFPKEGPSILRIQQVVRGDSAAYFCASSPTAGANEKLFFGSGTQLSVL.

The V call is TRBV28, the J call TRBJ2-7; weak D call: TRBD1 (6 bases). This CDR3 has 16 amino acids. Per the germline V gene, CDR1 is MDHEN and CDR2 is SYDVKM. V lost 8 bases and J lost 1, with 21 bases in between. The CDR3 bases are TGTGCCAGCGCATGGGGATACAGGGATGGGTCCTACGAGCAGTACTTC. Protein sequence: CASAWGYRDGSYEQYF.

This clone showed up just a few times. The CDR3 sequence: CASSEDTTNSPLHF. The CDR3 DNA sequence: TGCGCCAGCAGCGAGGACACCACGAATTCACCCCTCCACTTT. The gene calls are TRBV10-1 and TRBJ1-6; a possible D gene is TRBD1 (5 bases). The CDR3 is 14 residues long. In germline, CDR1 is WNHNN, CDR2 SYGVQD (reference sequence). Trimming cost V 6 bases and J 7 bases, with 13 bases left between them.

CDR3 coding DNA: TGCAGTGCCAGTGGACGGACACAGCCCCAGCATTTT. This gives the protein CSASGRTQPQHF. The rearrangement uses TRBV20-1 and TRBJ1-5, with D maybe TRBD1 (5 bases). Germline-derived CDR1 and CDR2 are DFQATT and SNEGSKA (reference sequence). The CDR3 has 12 amino acids. The V gene lost 6 bases and the J gene lost 7 bases, with 13 bases spanning the gap.

The rearrangement links TRBV5-1 to TRBJ2-3, with TRBD2 identical over 7 bases. The CDR3 covers 15 residues. Germline CDR1 reads SGHRS; CDR2 reads YFSETQ. V gave up 6 bases and J gave up 1 base; unmatched junction bases: 8. The CDR3 loop is CASTASGTRTDTQYF. CDR3 bases: TGCGCCAGCACCGCGAGCGGGACCCGCACAGATACGCAGTATTTT.

This clone is classed as medium-sized. V and J are TRBV9 and TRBJ2-5, with 9 bases identical to TRBD2. The CDR3 has 16 residues. The germline V gene has CDR1 SGDLS and CDR2 YYNGEE. The trim removed 0 bases at V and 2 bases at J, leaving 5 bases unmatched. CDR3 loop: CASSVDSLAGQETQYF. The CDR3 coding sequence is TGTGCCAGCAGCGTAGATAGTCTAGCGGGGCAAGAGACCCAGTACTTC. The variable domain in full, with the rest retrieved from reference TRBV9 and TRBJ2-5, is DSGVTQTPKHLITATGQRVTLRCSPRSGDLSVYWYQQSLDQGLQFLIQYYNGEERAKGNILERFSAQQFPDLHSELNLSSLELGDSALYFCASSVDSLAGQETQYFGPGTRLLVL.

The V and J genes are TRBV30 and TRBJ1-3; TRBD1 might be the D (5 bases). V was pared by 8 bases and J by 2 bases, with 16 bases between. The germline CDR1 and CDR2 sequences are GTSNPN and SVGIG (reference sequence). The CDR3 extends over 14 amino acids. The CDR3, as DNA: TGTGCCCACTCCCAGGGAGGCGCTGGAAACACCATATATTTT. It codes for CAHSQGGAGNTIYF.

V usage is TRBV7-9 and J usage is TRBJ1-1; D gene uncertain. The germline gives CDR1 SEHNR, CDR2 FQNEAQ (reference sequence). The CDR3 covers 14 residues. V was pared by 7 bases and J by 8 bases, with 20 bases between. The CDR3, as DNA: TGTGCCAGCAACTCAGGCGGAAGGAGCGCGGAAGCTTTCTTT. It yields the protein CASNSGGRSAEAFF.

As DNA, the CDR3 is TGTGCCAGCAGTTTACGGCCTCGGGGGACCTATGGCTACACCTTC. It specifies CASSLRPRGTYGYTF. The J gene is TRBJ1-2, the V gene TRBV28; D is perhaps TRBD1 (5 bases). The V and J ends lost 2 bases and 4 bases respectively, with 14 bases between them. This CDR3 contains 15 residues. Germline V gives CDR1 MDHEN, CDR2 SYDVKM.

The chain combines TRBV28 with TRBJ2-5, with a weak D call TRBD1 (7 bases). The CDR3 has 14 residues. V lost 2 bases and J 5 bases, leaving 12 bases between the germline ends. Looked up from germline, CDR1 is MDHEN and CDR2 is SYDVKM. CDR3 bases: TGTGCCAGCAGTTTACCCAGGGGGGATGAGACCCAGTACTTC. Amino acids: CASSLPRGDETQYF.

The gene calls are TRBV11-2 and TRBJ1-2, with 7 positions matching TRBD1. V trimming: 1 base; J trimming: 6 bases; junction bases outside the gene matches: 8. This CDR3 has 15 amino acids. Germline-derived CDR1 and CDR2 are SGHAT and FQNNGV. CDR3 DNA: TGTGCCAGCAGCTTAGGCGTGACAGGGAAGGATGGCTACACCTTC. Translated: CASSLGVTGKDGYTF.

V usage is TRBV19 and J usage is TRBJ1-3, with D tentatively TRBD1 (5 bases). V gave up 3 bases and J gave up 0 bases, with 15 bases separating them. There are 17 residues in the CDR3. Germline V gene data show CDR1 as LNHDA and CDR2 as SQIVND (reference sequence). This CDR3 reads CASSMEAGPSSGNTIYF. The CDR3 DNA reads as TGTGCCAGTAGTATGGAAGCAGGGCCCAGCTCTGGAAACACCATATATTTT.

The chain is built from TRBV7-6 and TRBJ1-6, with a tentative D call TRBD1 (6 bases). Trimming took off 2 bases at V and 10 bases at J, with 21 bases between the two ends. This CDR3 spans 17 amino acids. The germline V gene has CDR1 SGHVS and CDR2 FNYEAQ. CDR3 residues: CASSLLQSGTFGSPLHF. The CDR3 coding sequence is TGTGCCAGCAGCTTACTTCAGAGCGGGACATTTGGCTCACCCCTCCACTTT.

The chain joins TRBV7-2 to TRBJ2-5, with TRBD2 as a possible D gene (6 bases). V dropped 1 base and J dropped 3 bases, with 9 bases sitting between them. The CDR3 runs 14 residues. CDR1 is SGHTA, CDR2 FQGNSA, per germline. CDR3 sequence reads: CASSLGGGKETQYF. The CDR3 coding sequence is TGTGCCAGCAGCTTAGGTGGAGGGAAAGAGACCCAGTACTTC. The entire variable domain, with the rest obtained from reference TRBV7-2 and TRBJ2-5, is as follows: GAGVSQSPSNKVTEKGKDVELRCDPISGHTALYWYRQSLGQGLEFLIYFQGNSAPDKSGLPSDRFSAERTGGSVSTLTIQRTQQEDSAVYLCASSLGGGKETQYFGPGTRLLVL.

This clone was recorded once. This chain uses TRBV27 with TRBJ1-1; D perhaps matches TRBD1 (5 bases). The CDR3 has 16 residues. Per the germline V gene, CDR1 is MNHEY and CDR2 is SMNVEV (reference sequence). V lost 4 bases and J 4 bases, leaving 19 bases between the germline ends. CDR3 nucleotide sequence: TGTGCCAGCAGTTCCCCCCGGGGGGGTTTAAGCACTGAAGCTTTCTTT. It yields the protein CASSSPRGGLSTEAFF.

This clone was detected only a few times. The genes are TRBV23-1 and TRBJ1-1, with 9 bases fitting TRBD1. TRBV23-1 is filed as an ORF, its function uncertain. This CDR3 comprises 20 residues. V trimming: 1 base; J trimming: 1 base; junction bases outside the gene matches: 16. In DNA, the CDR3 is TGCGCCAGCAGTCAATTCTGGGACAGGGTTATTGTCTCGAGGAACACTGAAGCTTTCTTT. This encodes CASSQFWDRVIVSRNTEAFF.

The chain couples TRBV7-8 to TRBJ1-3; D may be TRBD1 (5 bases). The V gene lost 2 bases and the J gene lost 4 bases, with 15 bases spanning the gap. Germline CDR1 reads SGHVS; CDR2 reads FQNEAQ. The CDR3 sequence is 16 residues long. CDR3 region: CASSLRERGQGNTIYF. CDR3 bases: TGTGCCAGCAGCTTACGGGAGAGGGGCCAAGGAAACACCATATATTTT.

J is TRBJ2-3 and V is TRBV2; 8 positions match TRBD2. J gave up 2 bases and V 10 bases, and 17 bases lay outside the gene matches. Germline V lookup: CDR1 SNHLY, CDR2 FYNNEI. The length of the CDR3 is 17 residues. The CDR3 loop reads CAINDPKLAAFTDTQYF. DNA for the CDR3: TGTGCCATCAATGACCCTAAACTAGCGGCGTTCACAGATACGCAGTATTTT.

The genes are TRBV6-4 and TRBJ1-1; 7 bases are a match to TRBD1. The CDR3 is 13 amino acids. V shed 0 bases and J 12 bases; nucleotides not matched to a gene: 7. Germline assignment: CDR1 MRHNA and CDR2 SNTAGT. This chain's CDR3 is CASSDSRQGRSFF. CDR3 coding DNA: TGTGCCAGCAGTGACTCTCGACAGGGTCGGTCTTTCTTT.